This T cell receptor (beta chain) was recorded in a study of T cells after yellow fever vaccination. Study outcomes and limitations: Peak timing came faster in the weaker secondary response, day 5 versus 15.

A note on this clonotype: Antigen specificity is unknown.

Per the germline V gene, CDR1 is SGHRS and CDR2 is YFSETQ. V dropped 4 bases and J dropped 6; count of bases not matched to a gene: 6. This CDR3 spans 13 amino acids. One entry per CDR3 protein, called by TCRdb with MiXCR from the 5' RACE reads. The sample includes hundreds of thousands of distinct CDR3 sequences, around a fifth seen only once; the top ten take 16%. This specimen was PBMCs, taken approximately 20 days after the first yellow fever vaccination. The chain employs TRBV5-1 and TRBJ1-2, with 7 bases fitting TRBD1. This receptor was identified in a man aged 18 to 30 who received the YFV17D yellow fever vaccine. CDR3 sequence: CASSPTGPDGYTF. CDR3 DNA sequence: TGCGCCAGCAGCCCGACAGGGCCCGATGGCTACACCTTC.